This entry lists 7 T cell receptor beta chains sequenced from one sample in a study of blood T cell repertoires in COVID-19. Assay used: immunoSEQ multiplex PCR; TCRdb lists only in-frame clones, some missing. The repertoire consists of roughly 150,000 clones, with 75% to 85% occurring once and the leading ten covering around 6%. Sample: PBMCs or T cells enriched from blood (not recorded which). These receptor sequences come from a man aged 35 to 55 who had recovered from COVID-19.

This chain joins TRBV9 and TRBJ1-1; D gene ambiguous. V lost 4 bases to trimming and J lost 4 bases, with 11 bases between them. Germline CDR1 is SGDLS and CDR2 is YYNGEE. The CDR3 length is 13 residues. The CDR3, as DNA: TGTGCCAGCAGCACCACGGCGGGCACTGAAGCTTTCTTT. It specifies CASSTTAGTEAFF. The entire variable domain, with the rest obtained from reference TRBV9 and TRBJ1-1, is as follows: DSGVTQTPKHLITATGQRVTLRCSPRSGDLSVYWYQQSLDQGLQFLIQYYNGEERAKGNILERFSAQQFPDLHSELNLSSLELGDSALYFCASSTTAGTEAFFGQGTRLTVV.

The V call is TRBV19, the J call TRBJ2-4, with 10 bases lining up with TRBD1. Germline V gene sequence: CDR1 LNHDA, CDR2 SQIVND (reference sequence). The junction had 8 bases not matched to a gene; V was cut back by 6 bases and J by 0 bases. CDR3 length: 17 amino acids. CDR3 in amino acids: CASSQVGQGGAKNIQYF. The CDR3 nucleotides read TGTGCCAGTAGCCAAGTCGGACAGGGGGGAGCCAAAAACATTCAGTACTTC.

V and J are TRBV14 and TRBJ2-7; D is ambiguous. This CDR3 has 15 residues. The ends were cut back, 1 base at V and 2 bases at J, with 12 bases in the middle. The germline CDR1 and CDR2 sequences are SGHDN and FVKESK. The CDR3 is CASSQGGSATYEQYF. CDR3 coding DNA: TGTGCCAGCAGCCAAGGCGGATCCGCTACCTACGAGCAGTACTTC.

V gene TRBV2 combines with J gene TRBJ2-2; possible D gene TRBD2, 5 bases. Germline values: CDR1 SNHLY, CDR2 FYNNEI. Trimming shortened V by 4 bases and J by 8 bases, and 11 bases separated the two germline ends. This CDR3 has 13 amino acids. This CDR3 reads CASSGTERGELFF. In DNA, the CDR3 is TGTGCCAGCAGTGGGACTGAGAGGGGGGAGCTGTTTTTT.

The J gene is TRBJ1-1, the V gene TRBV15; D unclear. This CDR3 has 13 residues. The V and J ends lost 3 bases and 1 base respectively, with 6 bases between them. The V gene's germline CDR1 is LNHNV and CDR2 YYDKDF (reference sequence). Here the CDR3 reads CATSRIANTEAFF. As DNA, the CDR3 is TGTGCCACCAGCAGGATAGCGAACACTGAAGCTTTCTTT.

This clone was found a few times. The chain has TRBV30 and TRBJ1-2; TRBD1 agrees at 8 bases. CDR1 GTSNPN and CDR2 SVGIG come from the germline V gene (reference sequence). Losses at the gene ends were 4 bases for V and 1 base for J; bases not matched to a gene: 11. The CDR3 is made up of 16 amino acids. As DNA, the CDR3 is TGTGCCTGGACCAGGGGGCTTCGGCTCCTTAACTATGGCTACACCTTC. This codes for CAWTRGLRLLNYGYTF.

This chain uses TRBV5-1 with TRBJ1-6; D call uncertain. This CDR3 is 15 amino acids long. Trimming took 4 bases from V and 7 from J, leaving 15 bases between them. Germline V gives CDR1 SGHRS, CDR2 YFSETQ. CDR3 region: CASSPEANGNSPLHF. The CDR3 region has the DNA TGCGCCAGCAGCCCGGAAGCAAACGGGAATTCACCCCTCCACTTT.